This TCR beta chain was profiled in a study of CD8 T cells in ankylosing spondylitis. The CDR3 runs 13 residues. Germline lookup yields CDR1 DFQATT and CDR2 SNEGSKA (reference sequence). J gave up 8 bases and V 6 bases, and 10 bases lay outside the gene matches. TCRdb itself ran the 5' RACE reads through MiXCR, one entry per CDR3 protein. This repertoire shows 500,000 to 550,000 distinct CDR3 sequences, roughly 13% found once; its top ten account for nearly 7%. This clonotype has only a few counts. Its target is unknown. Study results and limitations: Roughly 8 highly homologous variants formed a TCR beta motif that appeared characteristic of ankylosing spondylitis blood. Earlier reports found some motif variants in synovial fluid and blood in reactive arthritis.

The TCR sequence derives from a male donor with ankylosing spondylitis. Sequencing input: blood, either unsorted or a sorted T cell fraction (not recorded which). This sequence joins TRBV20-1 and TRBJ1-2; 9 positions agree with TRBD1. CDR3 in amino acids: CSAGQGSVLGYTF. The CDR3 DNA reads TGCAGTGCGGGACAGGGATCTGTCTTGGGCTACACCTTC.